These 10 T cell receptor beta chains came from one sample sequenced in a study of blood T cell repertoires in COVID-19. Assay used: immunoSEQ multiplex PCR; TCRdb lists only in-frame clones, some missing. The table includes a few hundred thousand clones, 75% to 90% detected once. The sequencing sample was made of PBMCs or T cells enriched from blood (not recorded which). The receptors shown here come from a woman aged 25 to 39 who had recovered from COVID-19.

J is TRBJ1-1 and V is TRBV10-3, with 9 bases matching TRBD1. J gave up 6 bases and V 6 bases, and 8 bases lay outside the gene matches. This CDR3 is built from 14 residues. Germline CDR1 and CDR2: ENHRY and SYGVKD. CDR3 in amino acids: CAIRGGQGGPEAFF. The CDR3 DNA follows: TGTGCCATCAGGGGGGGACAGGGAGGGCCTGAAGCTTTCTTT.

This chain joins TRBV28 and TRBJ1-6; D is undetermined. The V gene lost 3 bases and the J gene lost 6 bases, with 9 bases spanning the gap. The CDR3 length is 14 residues. CDR1 and CDR2 (germline): MDHEN, SYDVKM. The CDR3 DNA reads as TGTGCCAGCAGTTTCCGAGCCGCTAATTCACCCCTCCACTTT. Translating it yields CASSFRAANSPLHF.

This clone was counted a single time. The chain's CDR3 is CASSLSGQTSPLHF. The DNA of the CDR3 is TGTGCCAGCAGTTTATCGGGACAGACTTCACCCCTCCACTTT. This chain links TRBV27 with TRBJ1-6; TRBD1 aligns across 7 bases. V lost 0 bases to trimming and J lost 9 bases; unmatched junction nucleotides: 2. The CDR3 loop spans 14 amino acids. Germline V lookup: CDR1 MNHEY, CDR2 SMNVEV (reference sequence).

The rearrangement uses TRBV28 and TRBJ1-2; 9 positions agree with TRBD1. The junction had 5 bases not matched to a gene; V was cut back by 3 bases and J by 0 bases. Germline V lookup: CDR1 MDHEN, CDR2 SYDVKM. The CDR3 has 16 residues. Here the CDR3 reads CASSFWRTGANYGYTF. The CDR3 region has the DNA TGTGCCAGCAGTTTTTGGAGGACAGGGGCTAACTATGGCTACACCTTC.

The chain couples TRBV27 to TRBJ1-4; 8 bases are shared with TRBD1. J gave up 7 bases and V 2 bases, and 3 bases lay outside the gene matches. The CDR3 covers 14 residues. Germline CDR1 MNHEY, CDR2 SMNVEV (reference sequence). CDR3 DNA: TGTGCCAGCAGTTTAACAGGGGGAGGTGAAAAACTGTTTTTT. Amino acid sequence: CASSLTGGGEKLFF.

The rearrangement uses TRBV12-3 or TRBV12-4 and TRBJ1-1; the match to TRBD1 covers 7 bases. The CDR3 length is 13 residues. Trimming removed 5 bases from V and 3 bases from J; junction bases left unmatched: 3. The CDR3 DNA follows: TGTGCCAGCAGTCCTGGACAGGACACTGAAGCTTTCTTT. It codes for CASSPGQDTEAFF.

This chain joins TRBV7-2 and TRBJ1-6; TRBD1 might be the D (5 bases). The ends were cut back, 3 bases at V and 6 bases at J, with 12 bases in the middle. The CDR3 contains 15 residues. Germline V gene data show CDR1 as SGHTA and CDR2 as FQGNSA. This CDR3 is CASSFGSGGNSPLHF. The CDR3 region has the DNA TGTGCCAGCAGCTTCGGGTCCGGGGGTAATTCACCCCTCCACTTT.

The gene calls are TRBV5-1 and TRBJ2-5, with 8 bases lining up with TRBD2. The junction had 6 bases not matched to a gene; V was cut back by 5 bases and J by 0 bases. The length of the CDR3 is 15 residues. Germline assignment: CDR1 SGHRS and CDR2 YFSETQ. DNA of the CDR3: TGCGCCAGCAGGGGCAGCGGGAGCTACCAAGAGACCCAGTACTTC. Translating it yields CASRGSGSYQETQYF. Full variable domain (remainder filled in from reference TRBV5-1 and TRBJ2-5): KAGVTQTPRYLIKTRGQQVTLSCSPISGHRSVSWYQQTPGQGLQFLFEYFSETQRNKGNFPGRFSGRQFSNSRSEMNVSTLELGDSALYLCASRGSGSYQETQYFGPGTRLLVL.

This clone was seen once. J is TRBJ2-3 and V is TRBV3-1 (or the pseudogene TRBV3-2); 9 bases align to TRBD2. The V and J ends lost 3 bases and 1 base, in that order; junction bases with no gene match: 5. Germline CDR1 reads LGHDT; CDR2 reads YNNKEL (reference sequence). The CDR3 contains 16 residues. CDR3 sequence: CASSHLAGLGTDTQYF. The CDR3 DNA follows: TGTGCCAGCAGCCACCTAGCGGGACTGGGCACAGATACGCAGTATTTT.

This sequence joins TRBV25-1 and TRBJ2-7, with D tentatively TRBD2 (6 bases). Trimming left V 8 bases short and J 4 bases short, with 6 bases between. The length of the CDR3 is 10 residues. Per germline, CDR1 MGHDK and CDR2 SYGVNS. The CDR3, as DNA: TGTGCCAGCGGACTATACGAGCAGTACTTC. As protein: CASGLYEQYF.